This entry features one T cell receptor beta chain sequence. The antigen is unknown. This record comes from a study of identical twins. The ends lost 5 bases at V and 7 bases at J; junction bases unmatched: 6. The CDR3 is made up of 16 amino acids. Notes on the study in general: In drawing conclusions, the study used cross-sectional statistical analysis and did not follow the same donors.

TCRdb re-called the 5' RACE reads with MiXCR, one entry per CDR3 protein. The sample comprises fewer than 900,000 distinct CDR3 sequences, over 15% of which are singletons, and around 13% rests with the top ten. These data also formed part of another study, on T cells expressing NK-cell markers. That study reports: The authors applied an anti-gamma-delta TCR antibody in several experiments, and it restricted sorting to alpha-beta TCR T cells. Roughly 6 donors had dominant NKG2C+ clonotypes that comprised roughly 1.0-7.5% of their CD8+ T cells.

This TCR came from a woman aged 18 to 35 in good health. Source material: PBMCs. The rearrangement joins TRBV12-3 or TRBV12-4 to TRBJ2-2; TRBD2 aligns across 14 bases. This CDR3 reads CASSQGLAGVRGELFF. Written as DNA, the CDR3 is TGTGCCAGCAGTCAGGGACTAGCGGGAGTTCGCGGGGAGCTGTTTTTT.